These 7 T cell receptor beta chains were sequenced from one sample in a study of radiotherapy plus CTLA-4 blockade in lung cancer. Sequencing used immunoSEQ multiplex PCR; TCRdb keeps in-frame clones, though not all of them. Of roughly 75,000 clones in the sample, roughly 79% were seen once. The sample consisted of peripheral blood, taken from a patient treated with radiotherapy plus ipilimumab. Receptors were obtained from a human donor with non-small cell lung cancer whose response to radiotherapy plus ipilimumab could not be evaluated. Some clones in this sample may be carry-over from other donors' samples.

For the CDR3, the DNA is TGTGCCAGCAGCCTTCGGACTAGCTCAGATACGCAGTATTTT. This codes for CASSLRTSSDTQYF. The rearrangement links TRBV7-6 to TRBJ2-3; 8 bases are a match to TRBD2. The CDR3 has 14 amino acids. Germline CDR1 SGHVS, CDR2 FNYEAQ. V gave up 5 bases and J gave up 4 bases; unmatched junction bases: 5.

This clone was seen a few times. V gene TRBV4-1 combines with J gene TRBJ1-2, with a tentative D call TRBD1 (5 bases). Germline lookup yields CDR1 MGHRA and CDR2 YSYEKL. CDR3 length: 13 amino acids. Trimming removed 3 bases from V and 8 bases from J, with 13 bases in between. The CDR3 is CASSHQGREGYTF. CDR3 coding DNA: TGCGCCAGCAGCCATCAGGGCAGGGAAGGCTACACCTTC.

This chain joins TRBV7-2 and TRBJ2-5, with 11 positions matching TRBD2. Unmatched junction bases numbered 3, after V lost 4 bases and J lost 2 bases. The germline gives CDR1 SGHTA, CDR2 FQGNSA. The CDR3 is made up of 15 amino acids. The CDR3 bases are TGTGCCAGCAGCTCGGGGACTAGCGGACAAGAGACCCAGTACTTC. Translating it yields CASSSGTSGQETQYF.

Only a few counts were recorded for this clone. CDR3 sequence: CASSLGTGRTTEAFF. Here the CDR3 DNA reads TGTGCCAGCAGCTTGGGGACAGGGAGGACGACTGAAGCTTTCTTT. This chain uses TRBV5-4 with TRBJ1-1, with 8 bases identical to TRBD1. Germline trimming cut 0 bases from V and 5 bases from J; bases unmatched to any gene: 6. The CDR3 spans 15 residues. Per the germline V gene, CDR1 is SGHNT and CDR2 is YYREEE (reference sequence).

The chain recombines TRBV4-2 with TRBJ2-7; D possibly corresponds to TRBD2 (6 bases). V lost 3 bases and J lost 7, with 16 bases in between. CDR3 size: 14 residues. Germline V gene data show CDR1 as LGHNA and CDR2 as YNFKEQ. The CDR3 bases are TGTGCCAGCAGCCAGGGACCACTAGCTGGGGAGCAGTACTTC. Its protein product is CASSQGPLAGEQYF.

Written as DNA, the CDR3 is TGTGCCAGCAGCCCCCAGGGGGGCTGGGCAAACTATGGCTACACCTTC. It translates to CASSPQGGWANYGYTF. The chain employs TRBV7-2 and TRBJ1-2; 7 positions agree with TRBD1. The CDR3 is 16 residues long. V was clipped by 5 bases and J by 2 bases; unmatched bases: 11. Germline CDR1 SGHTA, CDR2 FQGNSA.

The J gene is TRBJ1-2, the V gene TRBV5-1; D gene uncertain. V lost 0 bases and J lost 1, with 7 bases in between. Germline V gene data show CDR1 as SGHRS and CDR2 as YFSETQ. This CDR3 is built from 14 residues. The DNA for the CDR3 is TGCGCCAGCAGCTTGGATGGCCTTAACTATGGCTACACCTTC. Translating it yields CASSLDGLNYGYTF.